One sample yielded the 8 T cell receptor beta chains listed below, sequenced in a study of T cells in Graves' hyperthyroidism and ophthalmopathy. RNA transcripts were the template for amplifying TCR beta CDR3 regions. The primer set for the first-round RT-PCR of the TCR CDR3 was HTBI. TCRdb ran MiXCR on the multiplex PCR reads and lists one entry per CDR3 protein. The sample includes roughly 640,000 distinct CDR3 sequences, more than 15% seen only once; the top ten take roughly 3.4%. The sequenced sample was blood. All receptors come from a woman aged 40 to 50 with Graves' ophthalmopathy.

The J gene is TRBJ2-3, the V gene TRBV20-1, with 14 bases matching TRBD2. Germline CDR1 reads DFQATT; CDR2 reads SNEGSKA (reference sequence). Germline trimming cut 3 bases from V and 0 bases from J; bases unmatched to any gene: 5. The CDR3 sequence is 17 residues long. CDR3 in amino acids: CSASPGLAGDSTDTQYF. The CDR3 nucleotides read TGCAGTGCTAGTCCGGGACTAGCGGGAGACAGCACAGATACGCAGTATTTT.

This clonotype has just a few counts. The rearrangement joins TRBV5-4 to TRBJ2-3, with TRBD2 matching over 10 bases. Germline values: CDR1 SGHNT, CDR2 YYREEE (reference sequence). V shed 5 bases and J 4 bases; nucleotides not matched to a gene: 7. The CDR3 covers 15 residues. DNA of the CDR3: TGTGCCAGCAGTCAGGGGACTAGCGAGGCAGATACGCAGTATTTT. Translating gives CASSQGTSEADTQYF.

Many counts were recorded for this clonotype. The CDR3 region is CASRSGTSGSEQYF. The CDR3 nucleotides read TGTGCCAGCAGGAGCGGGACTAGCGGGAGTGAGCAGTACTTC. The rearrangement links TRBV12-3 or TRBV12-4 to TRBJ2-7; 14 bases map to TRBD2. The CDR3 runs 14 residues. After removal of 6 bases from V and 7 bases from J, the junction contained 5 bases not matched to a gene.

V gene TRBV3-1 combines with J gene TRBJ2-7; D may be TRBD2 (6 bases). There are 14 residues in the CDR3. V was trimmed by 5 bases and J by 2 bases, leaving 13 bases between them. The germline CDR1 and CDR2 sequences are LGHDT and YNNKEL (reference sequence). CDR3 coding DNA: TGTGCCAGCAGCTTTAATAGCGGACCCTACGAGCAGTACTTC. Protein sequence: CASSFNSGPYEQYF.

The chain couples TRBV2 to TRBJ2-2; no clear D gene. Germline V gene data show CDR1 as SNHLY and CDR2 as FYNNEI. V lost 7 bases and J 0 bases, leaving 6 bases between the germline ends. The CDR3 is 13 amino acids. DNA of the CDR3: TGTGCCAGCAAAACAGCGAACACCGGGGAGCTGTTTTTT. Amino acids: CASKTANTGELFF.

The sample holds many counts of this clonotype. The V gene is TRBV7-2, the J gene TRBJ2-5; TRBD2 matches 8 bases. This CDR3 is 17 amino acids long. J gave up 5 bases and V 0 bases, and 11 bases lay outside the gene matches. Germline CDR1 is SGHTA and CDR2 is FQGNSA. The chain's CDR3 is CASSLARDGRAGETQYF. CDR3 bases: TGTGCCAGCAGCTTAGCGCGGGACGGGAGGGCCGGGGAGACCCAGTACTTC.

V and J are TRBV2 and TRBJ2-7; 7 nucleotides match TRBD1. The ends lost 8 bases at V and 4 bases at J; junction bases unmatched: 8. CDR1 is SNHLY and CDR2 is FYNNEI in the germline V gene. The CDR3 is 13 amino acids. Written as DNA, the CDR3 is TGTGCCAGCTGCCGGGACAGAGGATACGAGCAGTACTTC. Translating gives CASCRDRGYEQYF.

This clonotype was seen ten or more times. This chain joins TRBV30 and TRBJ2-7; TRBD1 agrees at 9 bases. CDR1 is GTSNPN, CDR2 SVGIG, per germline (reference sequence). With V trimmed by 5 bases and J by 7 bases, 12 bases remained unmatched. There are 14 residues in the CDR3. CDR3 bases: TGTGCCTGGGAGTCCGGGACAGGGAGGAGGGAGCAGTACTTC. Translating gives CAWESGTGRREQYF.